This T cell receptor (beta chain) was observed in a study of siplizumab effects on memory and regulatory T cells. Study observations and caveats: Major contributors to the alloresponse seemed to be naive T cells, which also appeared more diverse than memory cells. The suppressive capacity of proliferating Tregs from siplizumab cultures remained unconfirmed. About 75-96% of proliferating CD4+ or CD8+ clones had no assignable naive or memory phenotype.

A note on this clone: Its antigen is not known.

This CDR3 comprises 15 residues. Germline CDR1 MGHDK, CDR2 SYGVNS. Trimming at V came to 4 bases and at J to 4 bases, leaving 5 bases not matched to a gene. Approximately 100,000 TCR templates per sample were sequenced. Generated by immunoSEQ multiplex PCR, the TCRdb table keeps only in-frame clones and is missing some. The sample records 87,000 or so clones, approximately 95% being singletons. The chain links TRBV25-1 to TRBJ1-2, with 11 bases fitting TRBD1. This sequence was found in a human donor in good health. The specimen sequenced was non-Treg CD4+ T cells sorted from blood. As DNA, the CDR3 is TGTGCCAGCAGTGGGGGACAGGGGGTTCCCTATGGCTACACCTTC. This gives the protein CASSGGQGVPYGYTF.